This T cell receptor beta chain was identified during a study of OX40 agonist ivuxolimab in advanced cancers. For the study at large: With ivuxolimab, an agonistic anti-OX40 (CD134) antibody, patients were treated. Ivuxolimab, which patients received intravenously every 2 weeks, was dosed at 0.01 to 10 mg/kg. Study-wide results and limits: Both CD4+ and CD8+ T cell populations in blood had undergone clonal expansion by week 6 at 0.1 to 3.0 mg/kg.

Repertoires were generated with immunoSEQ multiplex PCR, while TCRdb's copy carries only in-frame clones and drops some. The sample yields 55,000 to 85,000 clones, 91% seen once. The CDR3 is 13 residues long. CDR1 SGHDT and CDR2 YYEEEE come from the germline V gene. Between the trimmed V and J ends, which lost 4 bases and 2 bases, there was a span of 10 bases. With respect to this clone: Its antigen remains unidentified.

The clonotype originates from an adult with an advanced solid tumor such as melanoma, head and neck, liver or kidney cancer. The J gene is TRBJ2-7, the V gene TRBV5-6, with D perhaps assigned TRBD1 or TRBD2 (5 bases each). Specimen: CD4+ or CD8+ T cells sorted from blood, collected in a trial of the OX40 agonist ivuxolimab. The CDR3 DNA sequence: TGTGCCAGCAGCCCGGGACCGACCTACGAGCAGTACTTC. Translated, it gives CASSPGPTYEQYF.